Listed below are T cell receptor beta chains from one sample, sequenced in a study of T cells after yellow fever vaccination. TCRdb itself ran the 5' RACE reads through MiXCR, one entry per CDR3 protein. The repertoire includes approximately 330,000 distinct CDR3 sequences, about 4% of them detected once, and approximately 23% sits in the top ten. The material was PBMCs, obtained 5 days after the yellow fever booster vaccination. The receptors derive from a man younger than 35 who received the YFV17D yellow fever vaccine. The CDR3 runs from the conserved cysteine through the conserved F or W. A D gene is named only where the DNA matches it firmly. The size of a clone is reported for some rows only, either as once, few or many, or as a class for expanded clones.

j_call clone_size v_call d_call cdr3_nt cdr3_aa
TRBJ2-5 few TRBV4-1 - TGCGCCAGCAGCCAAGATCAGCAGGGTGACCAAGAGACCCAGTACTTC CASSQDQQGDQETQYF
TRBJ1-2 many TRBV5-5 - TGTGCCAGCAGCTCCCCGCGACAATCGAACTATGGCTACACCTTC CASSSPRQSNYGYTF
TRBJ2-3 - TRBV20-1 TRBD2 TGCAGTGCTAGAGACCACGGGGGGGGTCTTGATACGCAGTATTTT CSARDHGGGLDTQYF
TRBJ2-1 many TRBV4-3 TRBD2 TGCGCCAGCAGCCAAGAGGAGGGACTAGAGTACAATGAGCAGTTCTTC CASSQEEGLEYNEQFF
TRBJ2-5 many TRBV18 - TGTGCCAGCTCACCACTGACAGGAGAAGAGACCCAGTACTTC CASSPLTGEETQYF
TRBJ2-4 medium-sized TRBV6-5 TRBD2 TGTGCTACGGCGGGGGGGCCGGAGTCCAAAAACATTCAGTACTTC CATAGGPESKNIQYF
TRBJ2-2 - TRBV6-2/TRBV6-3 TRBD2 TGTGCCAGCAGTAGCGACCGGGGGGGCCTCTCCGGGGAGCTGTTTTTT CASSSDRGGLSGELFF
TRBJ1-1 few TRBV29-1 - TGCAGCGTTGCTGGGGGGCTCTTTCCCCCCGCTGAAGCTTTCTTT CSVAGGLFPPAEAFF
TRBJ2-5 - TRBV28 - TGTGCCAGCAGTTGGGTGGGGGTCCAAGAGACCCAGTACTTC CASSWVGVQETQYF
TRBJ1-1 - TRBV11-3 - TGTGCCAGCAGCGCCCCGGAGGATAGCGCAGGGTGGAGGTATTGTGAAGCTTTCTTT CASSAPEDSAGWRYCEAFF
TRBJ1-2 few TRBV28 - TGTGCCAGCAGTTCTCCCAAGGGGTCCTCGCCTTCCTACACCTTC CASSSPKGSSPSYTF
TRBJ2-7 - TRBV29-1 TRBD2 TGCAGCGTTAGCGGGGACTCCTACGAGCAGTACTTC CSVSGDSYEQYF
TRBJ2-1 many TRBV7-3 - TGTGCCAGCAGCCCCGGGCCGGGAAGCTCCTACAATGAGCAGTTCTTC CASSPGPGSSYNEQFF
TRBJ2-5 many TRBV19 TRBD1 TGTGCCAGTAGTATCGAGGACAGGGGTACCCAGTACTTC CASSIEDRGTQYF
TRBJ1-6 - TRBV4-1 - TGCGCCAGCAGCCCGGGGGACAATAATTCACCCCTCCACTTT CASSPGDNNSPLHF
TRBJ1-6 - TRBV11-1 - TGTGCCAGTCAGGGGCTCAATGGATCACCCCTCCACTTT CASQGLNGSPLHF
TRBJ2-2 - TRBV6-5 TRBD2 TGTGCCAGCACCGGGGGGGGGTGGACCGGGGAGCTGTTTTTT CASTGGGWTGELFF
TRBJ1-5 - TRBV10-3 - TGTGCCATCAGTCGCAATCAGCCCCAGCATTTT CAISRNQPQHF
TRBJ2-3 few TRBV6-5 - TGTGCCAGCAGCAGTTACACCCTAGCTTTAGATACGCAGTATTTT CASSSYTLALDTQYF
TRBJ2-1 - TRBV7-6 TRBD1 TGTGCCAGCAGCCGTGGAGGGACAGGGGGCGTTTATGAGCAGTTCTTC CASSRGGTGGVYEQFF
TRBJ2-3 few TRBV3-2 - TGTGCCAGCAGCCTTACTAGCGGGGGGATCACAGATACGCAGTATTTT CASSLTSGGITDTQYF
TRBJ2-7 few TRBV4-1 - TGCGCCAGCAGCCAAGAAGCCGGAGCCTACGAGCAGTACTTC CASSQEAGAYEQYF
TRBJ2-1 many TRBV5-1 TRBD1 TGCGCCAGCAGCTCAATGCCGGGACAGGGGGCGGGTGAGCAGTTCTTC CASSSMPGQGAGEQFF
TRBJ2-7 few TRBV10-2 TRBD2 TGCGCCAGCAGACAAGTAGCGGGGGGTCTCTACGAGCAGTACTTC CASRQVAGGLYEQYF
TRBJ1-4 few TRBV7-2 TRBD1 TGTGCCAGCAGCACGAGGACAGGCATCGAAAAACTGTTTTTT CASSTRTGIEKLFF
TRBJ2-1 few TRBV5-1 TRBD1 TGCGCCAGCAGCTACGGGGACAGGGGGTACAATGAGCAGTTCTTC CASSYGDRGYNEQFF
TRBJ1-3 - TRBV12-3/TRBV12-4 - TGTGCCAGCAGTTTAAATTACCGAGCTGGAAACACCATATATTTT CASSLNYRAGNTIYF
TRBJ2-1 few TRBV19 TRBD1 TGTGCCAGTAGTATTGGACAGGGTCGGCACAATGAGCAGTTCTTC CASSIGQGRHNEQFF
TRBJ2-7 - TRBV6-6 TRBD2 TGTGCCAGCAGTTACGTGGCTAGCGGGGGGCCCTCCCTACGAGAGCAGTACTTC CASSYVASGGPSLREQYF
TRBJ2-1 many TRBV20-1 TRBD1 TGCAGTGCCCCTAAGGGGACAGGGCGGAATGAGCAGTTCTTC CSAPKGTGRNEQFF
TRBJ2-1 - TRBV29-1 TRBD2 TGCAGCGTCCGGGAGACTAGCGGGGGCTACAATGAGCAGTTCTTC CSVRETSGGYNEQFF
TRBJ2-2 many TRBV27 - TGTGCCAGCAGTCGACTAGGATCGAACACCGGGGAGCTGTTTTTT CASSRLGSNTGELFF
TRBJ2-7 many TRBV7-9 - TGTGCCAGCAGCTCGGGACCGTCCTACGAGCAGTACTTC CASSSGPSYEQYF
TRBJ1-1 few TRBV29-1 - TGCAGCACCCCTGAAGCTTTCTTT CSTPEAFF
TRBJ1-5 many TRBV3-1 - TGTGCCAGCAGCCAAGATTTAAATCAGCCCCAGCATTTT CASSQDLNQPQHF
TRBJ1-6 - TRBV21-1 - TGTGCCAGCAGCAAAGTGATTGGACAGGTGGATTCACCCCTCCACTTT CASSKVIGQVDSPLHF
TRBJ2-1 - TRBV4-1 - TGCGCCAGCAGCCTTTCCCGTATGAATGAGCAGTTCTTC CASSLSRMNEQFF
TRBJ2-3 - TRBV24-1 TRBD2 TGTGCCACCAGAGGGACCGGCGGGGGGGGGAATACGCAGTATTTT CATRGTGGGGNTQYF
TRBJ2-3 - TRBV6-4 TRBD1 TGTGCCAGCAGTGCCGCCCCGACAGGGGGATTCCAGGGTACGCAGTATTTT CASSAAPTGGFQGTQYF
TRBJ2-5 few TRBV6-6 - TGTGCCAGCAGGAGTGGAGGGGGCGGGGAGACCCAGTACTTC CASRSGGGGETQYF
TRBJ1-5 few TRBV6-6 - TGTGCCAGCAGTTACTCAATTCAGGGGATGAATCAGCCCCAGCATTTT CASSYSIQGMNQPQHF
TRBJ2-2 few TRBV7-2 - TGTGCCAGCAGCCCCTGGGGGGGACAAAACACCGGGGAGCTGTTTTTT CASSPWGGQNTGELFF
TRBJ1-2 - TRBV5-1 - TGCGCCAGCAGCTGGCGGGACACTCGAAATGGCTACACCTTC CASSWRDTRNGYTF
TRBJ1-5 few TRBV12-3/TRBV12-4 TRBD1 TGTGCCAGCAGTCCCACCGGGACAGATTATAGCAATCAGCCCCAGCATTTT CASSPTGTDYSNQPQHF
TRBJ2-2 - TRBV20-1 - TGCAGTGCTAGAGATCTAAGGGCAGGGGGGCTAACCGGGGAGCTGTTTTTT CSARDLRAGGLTGELFF
TRBJ2-7 many TRBV7-2 TRBD1 TGTGCCAGCAGCTTAGTTGGGGACAGGGCAGACGAGCAGTACTTC CASSLVGDRADEQYF
TRBJ1-2 few TRBV6-5 TRBD1 TGTGCCAGCAGTTACTCGGGACAGGGAATAAGTGGCTACACCTTC CASSYSGQGISGYTF
TRBJ2-3 - TRBV6-7 TRBD2 TGTGCCAGCAGTTACTCCGGGGCCACTAGCGGCACCGATCCTAGCACAGATACGCAGTATTTT CASSYSGATSGTDPSTDTQYF
TRBJ2-3 few TRBV20-1 - TGCAGTGCTCCGTTCGCAGATACGCAGTATTTT CSAPFADTQYF
TRBJ2-7 many TRBV25-1 - TGTGCCAGCAGTGAATACCCAGGCTACGAGCAGTACTTC CASSEYPGYEQYF
TRBJ1-6 few TRBV6-6 TRBD1 TGTGCCAGCAGTTACTGGGACAGGGCTTCACCCCTCCACTTT CASSYWDRASPLHF
TRBJ2-1 many TRBV20-1 - TGCAGTGCTATGGGGGGACGGGGTGAGCAGTTCTTC CSAMGGRGEQFF
TRBJ1-3 - TRBV4-2 TRBD1 TGTGCCAGCAGCCAAGATAGGCAGGGGGCCTCTGGAAACACCATATATTTT CASSQDRQGASGNTIYF
TRBJ1-5 many TRBV29-1 TRBD1 TGCAGCGTCGCTGGGACAGCTAATCAGCCCCAGCATTTT CSVAGTANQPQHF
TRBJ1-1 many TRBV20-1 - TGCAGTGCTAGGCAGATGAACACTGAAGCTTTCTTT CSARQMNTEAFF
TRBJ2-1 many TRBV6-5 TRBD1 TGTGCCAGCAGGACGACAGGGATCGCCTACAATGAGCAGTTCTTC CASRTTGIAYNEQFF
TRBJ1-1 - TRBV4-2 - TGTGCCAGCAGCCAGGGACTTCCGGTAGGGACTGAAGCTTTCTTT CASSQGLPVGTEAFF
TRBJ2-3 - TRBV19 - TGTGCCAGTAGTCCGGCGGGGCACACAGATACGCAGTATTTT CASSPAGHTDTQYF
TRBJ2-1 few TRBV7-2 - TGTGCCAGCAGCTCCAGTCCTTTGCGGGGTCGCTCCTACAATGAGCAGTTCTTC CASSSSPLRGRSYNEQFF
TRBJ2-7 few TRBV20-1 - TGCAGTGCTACCACTCAGGGTTACTCCTACGAGCAGTACTTC CSATTQGYSYEQYF